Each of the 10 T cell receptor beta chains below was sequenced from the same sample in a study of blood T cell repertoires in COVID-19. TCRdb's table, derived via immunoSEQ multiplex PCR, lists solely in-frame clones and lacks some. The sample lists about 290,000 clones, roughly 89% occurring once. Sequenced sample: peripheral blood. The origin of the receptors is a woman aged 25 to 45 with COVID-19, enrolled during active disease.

The CDR3 bases are TGTGCCAGCAGTGAATCGGGGAACACTGAAGCTTTCTTT. The encoded protein is CASSESGNTEAFF. The chain has TRBV6-1 and TRBJ1-1; D is undetermined. Trimming stripped 2 bases from V and 1 base from J, with 5 bases between. CDR1 is MNHNS and CDR2 is SASEGT in the germline V gene. The CDR3 runs to 13 residues.

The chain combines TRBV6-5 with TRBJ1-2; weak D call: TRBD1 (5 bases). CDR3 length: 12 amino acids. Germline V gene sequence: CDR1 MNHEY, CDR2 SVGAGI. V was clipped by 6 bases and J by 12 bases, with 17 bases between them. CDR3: CASSPSWGGNTF. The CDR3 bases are TGTGCCAGCAGCCCCAGTTGGGGGGGGAACACCTTC.

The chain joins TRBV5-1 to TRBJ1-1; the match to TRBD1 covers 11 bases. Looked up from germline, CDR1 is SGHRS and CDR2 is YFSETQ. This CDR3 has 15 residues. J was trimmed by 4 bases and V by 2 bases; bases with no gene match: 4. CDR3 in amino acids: CASSFKGTGGTEAFF. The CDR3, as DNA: TGCGCCAGCAGCTTTAAAGGGACAGGGGGCACTGAAGCTTTCTTT.

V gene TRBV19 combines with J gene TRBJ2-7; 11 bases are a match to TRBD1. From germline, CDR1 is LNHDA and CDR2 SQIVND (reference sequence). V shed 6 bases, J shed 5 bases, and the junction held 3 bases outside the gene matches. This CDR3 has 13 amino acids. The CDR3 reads CASRDRGLNEQYF. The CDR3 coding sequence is TGTGCCAGTAGGGACAGGGGGCTGAACGAGCAGTACTTC.

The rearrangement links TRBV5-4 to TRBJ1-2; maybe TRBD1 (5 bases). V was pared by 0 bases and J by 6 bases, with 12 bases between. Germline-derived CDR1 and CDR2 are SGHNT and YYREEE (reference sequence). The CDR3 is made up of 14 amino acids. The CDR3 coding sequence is TGTGCCAGCAGCTTGGCCGGGGGATCGGATGGCTACACCTTC. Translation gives CASSLAGGSDGYTF.

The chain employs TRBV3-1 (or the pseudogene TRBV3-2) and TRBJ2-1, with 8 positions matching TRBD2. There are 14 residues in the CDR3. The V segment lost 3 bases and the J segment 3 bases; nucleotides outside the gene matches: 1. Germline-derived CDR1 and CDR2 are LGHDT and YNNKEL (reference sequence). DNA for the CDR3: TGTGCCAGCAGCCAGAGCGGGGGCTACAATGAGCAGTTCTTC. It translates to CASSQSGGYNEQFF.

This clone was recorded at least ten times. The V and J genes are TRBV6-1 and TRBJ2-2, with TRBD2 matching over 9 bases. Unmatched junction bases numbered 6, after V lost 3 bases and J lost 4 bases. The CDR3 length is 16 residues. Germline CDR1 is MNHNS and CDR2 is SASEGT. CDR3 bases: TGTGCCAGCAGTGAGTTAGCGGGGGAAATCACCGGGGAGCTGTTTTTT. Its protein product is CASSELAGEITGELFF.

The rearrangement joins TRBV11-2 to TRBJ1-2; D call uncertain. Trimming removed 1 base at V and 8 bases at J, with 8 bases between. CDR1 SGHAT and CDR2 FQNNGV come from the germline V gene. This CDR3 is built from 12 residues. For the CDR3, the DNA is TGTGCCAGCAGCTTAGGGCCCGGGGGCTACACCTTC. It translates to CASSLGPGGYTF.

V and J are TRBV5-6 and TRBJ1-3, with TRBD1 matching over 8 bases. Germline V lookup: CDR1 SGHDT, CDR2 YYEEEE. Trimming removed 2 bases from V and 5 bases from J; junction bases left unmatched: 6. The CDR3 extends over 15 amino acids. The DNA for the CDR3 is TGTGCCAGCAGCTTAACAGGGGGATATCGAAACACCATATATTTT. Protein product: CASSLTGGYRNTIYF. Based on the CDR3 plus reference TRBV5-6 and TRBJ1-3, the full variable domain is DAGVTQSPTHLIKTRGQQVTLRCSPKSGHDTVSWYQQALGQGPQFIFQYYEEEERQRGNFPDRFSGHQFPNYSSELNVNALLLGDSALYLCASSLTGGYRNTIYFGEGSWLTVV.

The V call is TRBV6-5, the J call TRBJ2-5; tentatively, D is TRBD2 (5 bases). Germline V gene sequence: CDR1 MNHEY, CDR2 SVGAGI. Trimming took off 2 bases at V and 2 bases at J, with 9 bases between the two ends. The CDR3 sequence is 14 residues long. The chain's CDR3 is CASSYSRGQETQYF. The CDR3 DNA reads TGTGCCAGCAGTTACAGTAGAGGGCAAGAGACCCAGTACTTC.